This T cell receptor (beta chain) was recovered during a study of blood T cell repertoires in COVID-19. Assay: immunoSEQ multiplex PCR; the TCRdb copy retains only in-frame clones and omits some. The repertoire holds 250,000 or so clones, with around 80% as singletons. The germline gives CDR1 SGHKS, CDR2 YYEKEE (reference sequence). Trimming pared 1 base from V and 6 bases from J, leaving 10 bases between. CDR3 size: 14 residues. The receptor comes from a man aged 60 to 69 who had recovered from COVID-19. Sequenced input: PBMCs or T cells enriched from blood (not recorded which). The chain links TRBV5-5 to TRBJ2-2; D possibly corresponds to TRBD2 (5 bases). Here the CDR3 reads CASSLLGSPGELFF. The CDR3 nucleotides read TGTGCCAGCAGCTTGTTGGGGAGCCCCGGGGAGCTGTTTTTT.